The subject of this entry is one TCR beta chain. Antigen specificity is unknown. This sample is drawn from a study of cytomegalovirus exposure and HLA in healthy donors. Study-level background: Within the Caucasian-associated ancestry cluster were about 81% of the 398 genotyped donors. Study-wide results and limits: As a later analysis revealed, most CMV-associated TCR beta chains appeared HLA-restricted. Rare TCR sequences predominated, though certain public TCRs were found in many donors. Specific recognition of CMV antigens was confirmed in vitro for a few chains (all CMV-associated).

The V end was cut by 4 bases, the J end by 7 bases, with 21 bases between. The CDR3 is 15 amino acids. Germline lookup yields CDR1 SGHDT and CDR2 YYEEEE. A multiplex PCR was run with 60 Vbeta primers and 13 Jbeta primers. Measured with immunoSEQ multiplex PCR; TCRdb has only the in-frame clones, and not every one. The table shows approximately 120,000 clones, with approximately 80% occurring only once. Sequenced material: PBMCs. V gene TRBV5-6 combines with J gene TRBJ2-7, with D tentatively TRBD1 (5 bases). This sequence was found in a man aged 18 to 30 in good health and CMV-seronegative. DNA for the CDR3: TGTGCCAGCAGCGTCATGGCGAGCAGGGCAAGGGAGCAGTACTTC. It yields the protein CASSVMASRAREQYF.